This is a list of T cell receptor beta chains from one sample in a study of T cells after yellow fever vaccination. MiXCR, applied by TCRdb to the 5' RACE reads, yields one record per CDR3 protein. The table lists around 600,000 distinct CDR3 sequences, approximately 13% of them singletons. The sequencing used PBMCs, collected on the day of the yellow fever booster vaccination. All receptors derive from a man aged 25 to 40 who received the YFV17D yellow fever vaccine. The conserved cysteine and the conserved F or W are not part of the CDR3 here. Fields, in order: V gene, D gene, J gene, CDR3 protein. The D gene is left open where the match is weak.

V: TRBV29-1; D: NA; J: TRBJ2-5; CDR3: SASLGGLETQY
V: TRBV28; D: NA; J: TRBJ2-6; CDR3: ASSSISGANVLT
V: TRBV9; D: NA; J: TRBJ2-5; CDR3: ASSRGMYQETQY
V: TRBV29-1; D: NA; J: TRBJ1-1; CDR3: SVKEGYGEAF
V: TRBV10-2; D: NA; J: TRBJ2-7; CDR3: ASSGGDRAVYEQY
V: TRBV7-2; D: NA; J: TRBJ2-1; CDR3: ASSGEPAGEQF
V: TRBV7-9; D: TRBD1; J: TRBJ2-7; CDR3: ASSSGTGIEQY
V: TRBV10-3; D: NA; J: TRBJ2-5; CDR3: AIKGGAETQY
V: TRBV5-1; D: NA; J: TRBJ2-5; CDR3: ASSLGSAGTETQY
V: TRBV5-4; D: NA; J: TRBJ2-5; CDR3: ASSPGPTHQETQY
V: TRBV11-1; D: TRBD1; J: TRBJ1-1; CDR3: ASSRRTGEGNTEAF
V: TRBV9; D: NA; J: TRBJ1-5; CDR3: ASSPTPGSNQPQH
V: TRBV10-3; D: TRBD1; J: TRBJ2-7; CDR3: AISSRDRNFYEQY
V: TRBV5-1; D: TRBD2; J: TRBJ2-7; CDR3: ASRRAGGWEQY
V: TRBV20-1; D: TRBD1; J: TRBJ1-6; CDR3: SASRGSGTGGLYNSPLH
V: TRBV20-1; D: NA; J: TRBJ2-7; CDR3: SAISTGTESYEQY
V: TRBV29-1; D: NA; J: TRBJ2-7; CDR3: SVDTTYEQY
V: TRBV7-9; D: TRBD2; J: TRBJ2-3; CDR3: ASSFGTSGTDTQY
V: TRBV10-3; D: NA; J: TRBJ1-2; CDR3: AIGPGENGYT
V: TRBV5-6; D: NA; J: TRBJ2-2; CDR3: ASRTGPGELF
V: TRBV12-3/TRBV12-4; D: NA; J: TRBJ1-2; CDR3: ASSPQAGAGYT
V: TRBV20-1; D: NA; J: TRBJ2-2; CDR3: SARTPAELNTGELF
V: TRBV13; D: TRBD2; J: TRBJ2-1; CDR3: ASCLILAGGRADNEQF
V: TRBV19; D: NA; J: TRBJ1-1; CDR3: ASSIDPGYMNTEAF
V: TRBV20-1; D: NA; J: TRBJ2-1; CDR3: SGSVTPLEQF
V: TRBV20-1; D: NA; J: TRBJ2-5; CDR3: SARADDTKGEY